One and the same sample provided the 30 T cell receptor beta chains below, sequenced in a study of T cell repertoires in cytomegalovirus infection. TCRdb called the reads again in MiXCR, with one record for every CDR3 protein. This table holds about 900,000 distinct CDR3 sequences, around 32% found once. Antigens of these TCRs are unknown. The sample consisted of cultured CD8+ T cells from PBMCs, taken from culture after CMV antigen stimulation. All receptors derive from a human donor in good health (CMV status not recorded). Some clones in this sample may be carry-over from other donors' samples.

This clonotype appeared many times. The chain combines TRBV7-2 with TRBJ1-5; D is undetermined. Germline V gene sequence: CDR1 SGHTA, CDR2 FQGNSA. V was shortened by 4 bases and J by 3 bases, with 13 bases between the two germline ends. This CDR3 spans 15 amino acids. CDR3 in amino acids: CASSSLRGYNQPQHF. The CDR3 nucleotides read TGTGCCAGCAGCTCCCTTCGCGGCTACAATCAGCCCCAGCATTTT.

This clonotype has a handful of counts. The chain combines TRBV4-3 with TRBJ2-3; D may be TRBD1 (5 bases). The CDR3 runs 15 residues. The V end lost 4 bases, the J end lost 4 bases, and 15 bases lay between the germline ends. Germline V gene data show CDR1 as LGHNA and CDR2 as YSLEER. The CDR3 DNA is TGCGCCAGCAGCCCCTTAGGGGCCCAGGCAGATACGCAGTATTTT. It yields the protein CASSPLGAQADTQYF.

Notes on this clonotype: It may be a read error: a sequence one base away is much more abundant. The chain uses TRBV4-1 and TRBJ2-1; no reliable D call. The CDR3 is 14 amino acids. V was clipped by 5 bases and J by 8 bases, with 16 bases between them. Germline values: CDR1 MGHRA, CDR2 YSYEKL. CDR3 nucleotide sequence: TGCGCCAGCAGCGAGACCAGGAGATCGGATGAGCAGTTCTTC. Translating it yields CASSETRRSDEQFF.

This clonotype was detected a few times. The J gene is TRBJ2-3, the V gene TRBV9, with 10 bases fitting TRBD2. V lost 4 bases and J lost 3; bases outside the gene matches: 5. The V gene's germline CDR1 is SGDLS and CDR2 YYNGEE. The CDR3 length is 15 residues. The CDR3 nucleotides read TGTGCCAGCAGCCTAGCGGGGGATCTTACAGATACGCAGTATTTT. Amino acid sequence: CASSLAGDLTDTQYF.

The rearrangement links TRBV7-3 to TRBJ2-3, with 11 bases matching TRBD2. The CDR3 runs to 15 residues. Germline trimming cut 6 bases from V and 5 bases from J; bases unmatched to any gene: 7. Germline loops: CDR1 SGHTA, CDR2 FQGTGA. CDR3 DNA sequence: TGTGCCAGCAGTCCTAGCGGGGGGTCCCTAGATACGCAGTATTTT. Protein sequence: CASSPSGGSLDTQYF. Filled out from reference TRBV7-3 and TRBJ2-3, the complete variable domain reads GAGVSQTPSNKVTEKGKYVELRCDPISGHTALYWYRQSLGQGPEFLIYFQGTGAADDSGLPNDRFFAVRPEGSVSTLKIQRTERGDSAVYLCASSPSGGSLDTQYFGPGTRLTVL.

This clonotype was detected ten times or more. The CDR3 DNA is TGTGCCAGCAGCTCCTTACTTGACAGGGTGAACACCGGGGAGCTGTTTTTT. Its translation: CASSSLLDRVNTGELFF. The V gene is TRBV7-9, the J gene TRBJ2-2; 7 bases are a match to TRBD1. Germline values: CDR1 SEHNR, CDR2 FQNEAQ (reference sequence). Germline trimming cut 4 bases from V and 1 base from J; bases unmatched to any gene: 9. CDR3 length equals 17 residues.

The J gene is TRBJ2-7, the V gene TRBV28, with D perhaps being TRBD1 or TRBD2 (5 bases each). The V gene's germline CDR1 is MDHEN and CDR2 SYDVKM. CDR3 size: 14 residues. Trimming shortened V by 3 bases and J by 2 bases, and 11 bases separated the two germline ends. The CDR3 region has the DNA TGTGCCAGCAGTTTGTCGGGACGGCCCTACGAGCAGTACGTC. Residues: CASSLSGRPYEQYV.

The V call is TRBV24-1, the J call TRBJ2-7; 7 nucleotides align to TRBD1. The CDR3 spans 15 residues. The ends lost 6 bases at V and 4 bases at J; junction bases unmatched: 11. Germline V lookup: CDR1 KGHDR, CDR2 SFDVKD. CDR3 sequence: CATSTRTGGGYEQYV. CDR3 coding DNA: TGTGCCACCAGTACGCGGACAGGCGGTGGGTACGAGCAGTACGTC.

The CDR3 DNA is TGTGCCAGCAGCGAAATAGCGGGTAAATGGGACAATGAGCAGTTCTTC. Translation gives CASSEIAGKWDNEQFF. The V and J genes are TRBV7-6 and TRBJ2-1; 7 positions agree with TRBD2. The CDR3 has 16 residues. V was pared by 5 bases and J by 5 bases, with 12 bases of the junction left unmatched. CDR1 is SGHVS, CDR2 FNYEAQ, per germline.

This clonotype is a singleton in its sample. The rearrangement joins TRBV9 to TRBJ2-6; unclear D gene. Germline V gene lookup returns CDR1 SGDLS and CDR2 YYNGEE. Trimming cost V 4 bases and J 0 bases, with 11 bases left between them. The length of the CDR3 is 16 residues. CDR3 loop: CASSRADFSGANVLTF. Written as DNA, the CDR3 is TGTGCCAGCAGCCGGGCCGATTTCTCTGGGGCCAACGTCCTGACTTTC.

This clonotype has a handful of counts. The chain recombines TRBV6-5 with TRBJ1-5, with 8 bases fitting TRBD1. The CDR3 consists of 16 residues. From germline, CDR1 is MNHEY and CDR2 SVGAGI. J lost 0 bases, V lost 0 bases, and 1 base had no gene match. CDR3 region: CASSYSGQGSNQPQHF. The CDR3 DNA sequence: TGTGCCAGCAGTTACTCAGGACAGGGTAGCAATCAGCCCCAGCATTTT.

This clonotype came up a few times. Written as DNA, the CDR3 is TGTGCCAGCAGCTTAGGACTAGCGGGGGGGTACTCCTACAATGAGCAGTTCTTC. This gives the protein CASSLGLAGGYSYNEQFF. The chain employs TRBV7-2 and TRBJ2-1, with 14 bases that match TRBD2. V was pared by 1 base and J by 0 bases, with 2 bases of the junction left unmatched. CDR3 size: 18 residues. In germline, CDR1 is SGHTA, CDR2 FQGNSA.

This clonotype has just a few counts. The chain uses TRBV12-3 or TRBV12-4 and TRBJ1-4; D is unresolved. This CDR3 region has 15 residues. V lost 3 bases and J lost 2, with 10 bases in between. CDR3 bases: TGTGCCAGCAGTTTTATGGGTCTGACTAATGAAAAACTGTTTTTT. It is translated as CASSFMGLTNEKLFF.

This clonotype was observed a handful of times. This CDR3 is missing its conserved last phenylalanine or tryptophan, likely due to a read error. Because the CDR3's place on the DNA is in doubt, the DNA is left out and the CDR3 is given as listed by TCRdb. This rearrangement joins TRBV7-2 to TRBJ2-5. The CDR3 length is 11 residues, termini included. CDR1 is SGHTA, CDR2 FQGNSA, per germline. The CDR3 spells CASSFRPTLRV.

This clonotype was seen a few times. The chain links TRBV6-6 to TRBJ1-2; D gene unclear. The CDR3 consists of 11 residues. V was pared by 2 bases and J by 5 bases, with 3 bases between. Per the germline V gene, CDR1 is MNHNY and CDR2 is SVGAGI (reference sequence). CDR3 sequence reads: CASSYEYGYTF. For the CDR3, the DNA is TGTGCCAGCAGTTACGAATATGGCTACACCTTC.

Ten or more counts support this clonotype. One end of the junction varies from germline; a read error may be responsible. The CDR3 loop is CASTLKLNTEAFF. DNA for the CDR3: TGTGCCAGCACCTTAAAACTGAACACTGAAGCTTTCTTT. The J gene is TRBJ1-1, the V gene TRBV7-8; no clear D gene. The CDR3 length is 13 residues. Per the germline V gene, CDR1 is SGHVS and CDR2 is FQNEAQ.

The CDR3 reads CASSLSGASEAFF. The CDR3 region has the DNA TGTGCCAGCAGCTTGTCGGGGGCCTCTGAAGCTTTCTTT. The rearrangement joins TRBV11-2 to TRBJ1-1; D perhaps matches TRBD1 (6 bases). CDR3 length equals 13 residues. Per germline, CDR1 SGHAT and CDR2 FQNNGV. V was trimmed by 3 bases and J by 6 bases, leaving 11 bases between them.

Comments on this clonotype: Because it lacks the conserved phenylalanine or tryptophan at the end, this CDR3 is likely a read error. The DNA is omitted, as the CDR3 cannot be located on it reliably, and the CDR3 follows TCRdb's listing. The chain uses TRBV7-9 and TRBJ2-3; the D call of TRBD2 is as the table states it, not checked on the DNA. Germline CDR1 and CDR2: SEHNR and FQNEAQ (reference sequence). The CDR3 contains 12 residues when both ends are counted. CDR3 in amino acids: CASSRGGTSVTG.

This clonotype appeared a few times. The rearrangement links TRBV27 to TRBJ2-2, with TRBD1 matching 9 bases. In germline, CDR1 is MNHEY, CDR2 SMNVEV (reference sequence). This CDR3 comprises 14 residues. With 7 bases clipped from V and 5 bases from J, the junction kept 5 bases outside the gene matches. The CDR3 DNA reads TGTGCCAGCACGGACAGGGGAGAAACCGGGGAGCTGTTTTTT. This encodes CASTDRGETGELFF.

CDR3 sequence reads: CASSSGPGGPQHF. In DNA, the CDR3 is TGTGCCAGCAGTTCAGGGCCTGGAGGGCCCCAGCATTTT. The V gene is TRBV12-3 or TRBV12-4, the J gene TRBJ1-5; TRBD1 is a possible D gene (5 bases). V lost 4 bases, J lost 9 bases, and 13 bases lay in between. The CDR3 has 13 amino acids.

This chain links TRBV4-1 with TRBJ2-1, with 7 positions matching TRBD2. The CDR3 sequence is 19 residues long. V dropped 6 bases and J dropped 2; count of bases not matched to a gene: 19. Per the germline V gene, CDR1 is MGHRA and CDR2 is YSYEKL. This CDR3 reads CASSPGTHNPRGAYNEQFF. The DNA of the CDR3 is TGCGCCAGCAGTCCCGGGACTCACAACCCTCGGGGGGCCTACAATGAGCAGTTCTTC.

This clonotype was picked up many times. The V and J genes are TRBV7-9 and TRBJ1-4; D is uncertain. V was cut by 4 bases and J by 0 bases, with 6 bases left in between. Germline CDR1 is SEHNR and CDR2 is FQNEAQ (reference sequence). The CDR3 has 14 amino acids. CDR3 bases: TGTGCCAGCAGCTCTGCTGCAACTAATGAAAAACTGTTTTTT. This codes for CASSSAATNEKLFF.

J is TRBJ2-1 and V is TRBV7-6; 9 bases are shared with TRBD1. The length of the CDR3 is 16 residues. V gave up 1 base and J gave up 6 bases; unmatched junction bases: 7. Germline values: CDR1 SGHVS, CDR2 FNYEAQ. CDR3 sequence reads: CASSLETGGSRNEQFF. CDR3 nucleotides: TGTGCCAGCAGCTTAGAAACAGGGGGCTCCCGCAATGAGCAGTTCTTC.

This clonotype was seen a handful of times. The gene calls are TRBV6-1 and TRBJ2-2; the D is unclear. Germline loops: CDR1 MNHNS, CDR2 SASEGT. Between the trimmed V and J ends, which lost 0 bases and 4 bases, there was a span of 12 bases. The CDR3 runs to 16 residues. Here the CDR3 reads CASSEAYRAGTGELFF. CDR3 sequence (DNA): TGTGCCAGCAGTGAAGCTTACCGGGCAGGCACCGGGGAGCTGTTTTTT.

This clonotype was picked up one time. The rearrangement uses TRBV3-1 and TRBJ1-5; 7 positions agree with TRBD1. This CDR3 spans 18 amino acids. V trimming: 0 bases; J trimming: 3 bases; junction bases outside the gene matches: 11. CDR1 and CDR2 (germline): LGHDT, YNNKEL (reference sequence). CDR3 sequence: CASSQDSAGGSFNQPQHF. In nucleotides, the CDR3 is TGTGCCAGCAGCCAAGATTCCGCAGGGGGGAGCTTCAATCAGCCCCAGCATTTT.

The V gene is TRBV6-5, the J gene TRBJ1-1; 7 nucleotides agree with TRBD1. V shed 5 bases and J 3 bases; nucleotides not matched to a gene: 9. The CDR3 consists of 15 residues. Germline values: CDR1 MNHEY, CDR2 SVGAGI. The CDR3 here is CASSAQGGWYTEAFF. The DNA of the CDR3 is TGTGCCAGCAGTGCGCAGGGGGGGTGGTACACTGAAGCTTTCTTT.

The rearrangement uses TRBV20-1 and TRBJ1-2, with a possible D match to TRBD1 (6 bases). The CDR3 is made up of 13 amino acids. CDR1 is DFQATT, CDR2 SNEGSKA, per germline (reference sequence). V was pared by 4 bases and J by 3 bases, with 12 bases between. As DNA, the CDR3 is TGCAGTGCTAAGGGGGTGACGGACTATGGCTACACCTTC. Its translation is CSAKGVTDYGYTF.

This clonotype has just a few counts. V usage is TRBV19 and J usage is TRBJ1-6, with 7 bases that match TRBD1. Germline-derived CDR1 and CDR2 are LNHDA and SQIVND (reference sequence). This CDR3 is built from 14 residues. Trimming removed 8 bases from V and 3 bases from J; junction bases left unmatched: 4. The CDR3 nucleotides read TGTGCCAGTGGATGGGACAGCTATAATTCACCCCTCCACTTT. It specifies CASGWDSYNSPLHF. Using reference TRBV19 and TRBJ1-6 for the parts outside the CDR3, the full variable domain is DGGITQSPKYLFRKEGQNVTLSCEQNLNHDAMYWYRQDPGQGLRLIYYSQIVNDFQKGDIAEGYSVSREKKESFPLTVTSAQKNPTAFYLCASGWDSYNSPLHFGNGTRLTVT.

The chain recombines TRBV4-1 with TRBJ1-2; D is uncertain. In germline, CDR1 is MGHRA, CDR2 YSYEKL. The V gene lost 1 base and the J gene lost 4 bases, with 10 bases spanning the gap. The CDR3 is 14 residues long. DNA of the CDR3: TGCGCCAGCAGCCAAGTTTCGGGTCTCTATGGCTACACCTTC. It specifies CASSQVSGLYGYTF.

This clonotype has more than one count but fewer than ten. The chain employs TRBV15 and TRBJ1-2; TRBD1 is a possible D gene (5 bases). This CDR3 has 15 amino acids. V lost 4 bases and J 6 bases, leaving 18 bases between the germline ends. Germline values: CDR1 LNHNV, CDR2 YYDKDF (reference sequence). CDR3 in amino acids: CATSISKDSSNGYTF. CDR3 DNA sequence: TGTGCCACCAGCATATCTAAAGACAGTTCTAATGGCTACACCTTC. The full variable domain, in which reference TRBV15 and TRBJ1-2 provide the parts outside the CDR3, is DAMVIQNPRYQVTQFGKPVTLSCSQTLNHNVMYWYQQKSSQAPKLLFHYYDKDFNNEADTPDNFQSRRPNTSFCFLDIRSPGLGDTAMYLCATSISKDSSNGYTFGSGTRLTVV.